This T cell receptor beta chain was found in a study of cytomegalovirus exposure and HLA in healthy donors. Study context: Unique TCR beta sequences numbering approximately 100 million came from 150 million to 200 million T cells in an earlier analysis. Study-wide points: A prior analysis recorded that most TCR beta V segments were productive about 87% or about 30% of the time. A highly shared variant cluster was judged a likely technical artifact.

Details on this clone: Its antigen is unidentified.

The PCR used 60 Vbeta and 13 Jbeta primers. TCRdb keeps only in-frame clones here, not all; method: immunoSEQ multiplex PCR. The sample carries more than 130,000 clones, 80% recorded once. This CDR3 spans 16 amino acids. Trimming removed 2 bases from V and 0 bases from J; junction bases left unmatched: 4. Germline V gene sequence: CDR1 SGHVS, CDR2 FNYEAQ. The specimen sequenced was PBMCs. The origin of this receptor is a male donor in good health and CMV-seronegative. The chain joins TRBV7-6 to TRBJ1-1; TRBD1 matches at 9 bases. Here the CDR3 DNA reads TGTGCCAGCAGCTTATCACAGGGGGCCTTGAACACTGAAGCTTTCTTT. It encodes CASSLSQGALNTEAFF.